Below, 16 T cell receptor beta chains from the same sample are listed, as sequenced in a study of cytomegalovirus exposure and HLA in healthy donors (dated by TCRdb to about 2017). To prepare the library, the immunoSEQ multiplex PCR assay was applied. For the multiplex PCR, a mixture combining 60 forward primers for TCR Vbeta segments and 13 reverse primers for TCR Jbeta segments was used. In its TCRdb copy, this immuneACCESS table keeps in-frame sequences only and misses some clones. Where compared with another copy, unresolved V genes explain less than half of these, and the others have no known cause. This sample lists 200,000 to 250,000 clones; roughly 84% were detected once. The ten largest make up roughly 1.5% of the sample. What was sequenced was PBMCs. Receptor source: a man aged 50 to 60 in good health and CMV-seronegative.

The V gene is TRBV7-6, the J gene TRBJ2-5; maybe TRBD1 (5 bases). Germline CDR1 and CDR2: SGHVS and FNYEAQ. The CDR3 runs 12 residues. Trimming removed 5 bases at V and 5 bases at J, with 9 bases between. Here the CDR3 reads CASSPGLETQYF. Here the CDR3 DNA reads TGTGCCAGCAGCCCAGGGTTGGAGACCCAGTACTTC.

This clone was detected a few times. V and J are TRBV5-1 and TRBJ1-1, with D unclear. Between the trimmed V and J ends, which lost 3 bases and 5 bases, there was a span of 20 bases. The V gene's germline CDR1 is SGHRS and CDR2 YFSETQ. The CDR3 extends over 16 amino acids. The DNA of the CDR3 is TGCGCCAGCAGCTATAACCTAGCGGGGTATGGAACTGAAGCTTTCTTT. Translating it yields CASSYNLAGYGTEAFF.

A note on this clone: The junction shows a germline mismatch at one end, possibly a read error. For the CDR3, the DNA is TGCGCCAGCGGTGAGTCCCGGTCGGGTACGCAGTATTTT. Protein: CASGESRSGTQYF. The genes are TRBV10-2 and TRBJ2-3; D is ambiguous. CDR3 length: 13 residues. Germline V lookup: CDR1 WSHSY, CDR2 SAAADI.

The gene calls are TRBV19 and TRBJ1-1; 8 positions match TRBD1. This CDR3 is built from 15 residues. The germline CDR1 and CDR2 sequences are LNHDA and SQIVND (reference sequence). The V gene end was trimmed by 3 bases and the J gene end by 3 bases; junction bases not matched to a gene: 6. The CDR3 DNA follows: TGTGCCAGTAGTATTCGACAGGGGATGTACACTGAAGCTTTCTTT. Amino acids: CASSIRQGMYTEAFF.

The chain is built from TRBV28 and TRBJ1-6; TRBD1 matches at 7 bases. J was trimmed by 11 bases and V by 5 bases; bases with no gene match: 6. Germline CDR1 and CDR2: MDHEN and SYDVKM. This CDR3 comprises 13 residues. The CDR3, as DNA: TGTGCCAGCAGTACGACAGGGCTGACACCCCTCCACTTT. Residues: CASSTTGLTPLHF.

The chain is built from TRBV5-1 and TRBJ2-5, with 9 bases identical to TRBD1. The germline gives CDR1 SGHRS, CDR2 YFSETQ. V lost 4 bases to trimming and J lost 5 bases; unmatched junction nucleotides: 6. The CDR3 consists of 14 residues. The CDR3 region is CASSTRTGVETQYF. The CDR3 DNA sequence: TGCGCCAGCAGCACGAGGACAGGGGTCGAGACCCAGTACTTC.

The chain recombines TRBV10-3 with TRBJ2-7; TRBD1 agrees at 9 bases. The germline V gene encodes CDR1 ENHRY and CDR2 SYGVKD. The CDR3 extends over 15 amino acids. V was pared by 4 bases and J by 5 bases, with 9 bases of the junction left unmatched. Written as DNA, the CDR3 is TGTGCCATCAGTGGGGACAGGGTCGGAAAAAACGAGCAGTACTTC. Translated: CAISGDRVGKNEQYF.

The chain employs TRBV28 and TRBJ2-3; TRBD2 matches 7 bases. This CDR3 is built from 14 residues. Germline trimming cut 6 bases from V and 2 bases from J; bases unmatched to any gene: 5. CDR1 and CDR2 (germline): MDHEN, SYDVKM. The CDR3 protein is CASSPSGPTDTQYF. CDR3 DNA sequence: TGTGCCAGCAGCCCTAGCGGTCCCACAGATACGCAGTATTTT.

CDR3: CASSIGPDRVNQPQHF. The CDR3 DNA reads TGTGCCAGTAGTATAGGGCCAGACAGGGTGAATCAGCCCCAGCATTTT. This chain joins TRBV19 and TRBJ1-5, with 7 bases that match TRBD1. Trimming at V came to 1 base and at J to 4 bases, leaving 7 bases not matched to a gene. The CDR3 has 16 residues. CDR1 and CDR2 (germline): LNHDA, SQIVND (reference sequence).

V is TRBV29-1 and J is TRBJ2-5, with D perhaps matching TRBD1 (8 bases). The germline gives CDR1 SQVTM, CDR2 ANQGSEA. The CDR3 has 13 amino acids. The germline V and J ends were trimmed by 7 bases and 5 bases, with 17 bases remaining between them. The CDR3 DNA is TGCAGCGGATGGACAGGGAGGGGGGAGACCCAGTACTTC. Translating it yields CSGWTGRGETQYF.

A single count supports this clone. The V call is TRBV19, the J call TRBJ2-3, with 8 bases aligning to TRBD2. Germline CDR1 is LNHDA and CDR2 is SQIVND (reference sequence). The CDR3 is made up of 15 amino acids. J lost 2 bases, V lost 6 bases, and 7 bases had no gene match. The chain's CDR3 is CASSTSGRLTDTQYF. Here the CDR3 DNA reads TGTGCCAGTAGCACTAGCGGCCGCCTCACAGATACGCAGTATTTT.

This chain joins TRBV9 and TRBJ1-1; D unclear. In germline, CDR1 is SGDLS, CDR2 YYNGEE. V was cut by 2 bases and J by 4 bases, with 15 bases left in between. The CDR3 has 15 amino acids. The CDR3 sequence is CASSVTDAFGTEAFF. The CDR3 DNA follows: TGTGCCAGCAGCGTTACAGACGCTTTCGGCACTGAAGCTTTCTTT.

In nucleotides, the CDR3 is TGTGCCAGCAGCTTAGGGGACTATAACAATGAGCAGTTCTTC. It yields the protein CASSLGDYNNEQFF. The chain links TRBV11-3 to TRBJ2-1, with 7 bases identical to TRBD2. CDR3 length: 14 residues. Germline V lookup: CDR1 SGHNT, CDR2 YENEEA. V was pared by 1 base and J by 5 bases, with 2 bases of the junction left unmatched.

The CDR3: CASSTQKFGTGELFF. CDR3 coding DNA: TGTGCCAGTAGTACTCAAAAGTTCGGCACCGGGGAGCTGTTTTTT. The chain uses TRBV19 and TRBJ2-2; D not resolved. Germline V gene sequence: CDR1 LNHDA, CDR2 SQIVND (reference sequence). This CDR3 has 15 residues. V was clipped by 4 bases and J by 4 bases, with 13 bases between them.

CDR3 DNA: TGTGCCAGCAGTATTTCTCGGTCTGGAACTAATGAAAAACTGTTTTTT. Amino acid sequence: CASSISRSGTNEKLFF. The gene calls are TRBV7-9 and TRBJ1-4; no firm D call. Trimming took 6 bases from V and 1 from J, leaving 15 bases between them. CDR1 SEHNR and CDR2 FQNEAQ come from the germline V gene (reference sequence). The CDR3 is made up of 16 amino acids.

The chain carries TRBV5-5 and TRBJ2-7; a weak D match, TRBD1 (5 bases). CDR3 length equals 14 residues. Germline CDR1 is SGHKS and CDR2 is YYEKEE (reference sequence). Trimming stripped 0 bases from V and 4 bases from J, with 11 bases between. CDR3: CASSLGQRLYEQYF. For the CDR3, the DNA is TGTGCCAGCAGCTTGGGACAGCGACTGTACGAGCAGTACTTC.